This T cell receptor (beta chain) was sequenced during a study of OX40 agonist ivuxolimab in advanced cancers. Overall study context: Recorded diagnoses for dose-escalation patients were hepatocellular carcinoma, melanoma, renal cell or head and neck cancer. Partial responses were seen in three patients, one with hepatocellular carcinoma and two with cutaneous melanoma. Study conclusions and caveats: CD4+ and CD8+ T cells in blood underwent clonal expansion by week 6 at 0.1 to 3.0 mg/kg.

Points on this clone: The antigen is not known.

The V and J ends lost 1 base and 4 bases respectively, with 4 bases between them. The length of the CDR3 is 11 residues. Germline V CDR1 and CDR2: DFQATT, SNEGSKA (reference sequence). Assay: immunoSEQ multiplex PCR; the TCRdb copy retains only in-frame clones and omits some. The data show over 50,000 clones, 88% seen once. This sequence was found in an adult with an advanced solid tumor such as melanoma, head and neck, liver or kidney cancer. Sequences were derived from CD4+ or CD8+ T cells sorted from blood, sampled in a trial of the OX40 agonist ivuxolimab. This chain connects TRBV20-1 to TRBJ2-5, with D unresolved. CDR3 sequence: CSARVGETQYF. In DNA form, the CDR3 reads TGCAGTGCTAGAGTTGGAGAGACCCAGTACTTC.